A selection of T cell receptor beta chains follows, all from one sample in a study of blood T cell repertoires in COVID-19. Clones were read by immunoSEQ multiplex PCR, and TCRdb kept only the in-frame ones, dropping some. The table lists 160,000 or so clones, around 81% of them singletons. Sequencing was done on a sample of peripheral blood. All receptors derive from a man aged 70 or older who had recovered from COVID-19. CDR3s include the opening cysteine and the closing phenylalanine or tryptophan. The D gene is left open where the match is weak. A clone size is listed for some rows: how often the clone was seen (once, few, many), or a class if it is expanded.

D	V	size	J	DNA	CDR3
TRBD1	TRBV13	.	TRBJ2-2	TGTGCCAGCAGCCCCGCGCCAGGGGGCTTTACCGGGGAGCTGTTTTTT	CASSPAPGGFTGELFF
TRBD2	TRBV6-2/TRBV6-3	.	TRBJ2-1	TGTGCCAGCAGTTACTCCGGGACTAGCGGTTTCTCCTACAATGAGCAGTTCTTC	CASSYSGTSGFSYNEQFF
.	TRBV3-1/TRBV3-2	.	TRBJ2-3	TGTGCCAGCAGTACCCACAGGGATACGCAGTATTTT	CASSTHRDTQYF
TRBD2	TRBV5-1	.	TRBJ2-2	TGCGCCAGCAGCTGGACCACTACTAGCGATGGCACCGGGGAGCTGTTTTTT	CASSWTTTSDGTGELFF
TRBD2	TRBV4-3	.	TRBJ2-7	TGCGCCAGCAGCCAAGTAACTAGCGGGAGACACGAGCAGTACTTC	CASSQVTSGRHEQYF
TRBD1	TRBV24-1	.	TRBJ2-7	TGTGCCACCAGTGAAGGACAGGCCTACGAGCAGTACTTC	CATSEGQAYEQYF
TRBD1	TRBV12-5	.	TRBJ1-4	TGTGCTAGTCAACAGGGGGCATATGAAAAACTGTTTTTT	CASQQGAYEKLFF
TRBD1	TRBV15	.	TRBJ2-5	TGTGCCACCAGAGACAGGGATGAAGAGACCCAGTACTTC	CATRDRDEETQYF
TRBD1	TRBV4-2	.	TRBJ2-1	TGTGCCAGCAGCCATCAGACAGGGAGCTCCTACAATGAGCAGTTCTTC	CASSHQTGSSYNEQFF
.	TRBV6-5	.	TRBJ2-3	TGTGCCAGCGTTTCTAGCTCGGCAGATACGCAGTATTTT	CASVSSSADTQYF
TRBD2	TRBV6-2/TRBV6-3	.	TRBJ2-3	TGTGCCAGCAGTTACCCCTCGGCGGGAGAAAGAGATACGCAGTATTTT	CASSYPSAGERDTQYF
.	TRBV6-2/TRBV6-3	.	TRBJ1-2	TGTGCCAGCAGTACAGGGCGAGGCTACACCTTC	CASSTGRGYTF
TRBD1	TRBV4-3	.	TRBJ2-1	TGCGCCAGCAGCCAGGACAGGGACTCCTACAATGAGCAGTTCTTC	CASSQDRDSYNEQFF
.	TRBV4-3	many	TRBJ2-2	TGCGCCAGCAGCCCGGCGGCGAACACCGGGGAGCTGTTTTTT	CASSPAANTGELFF
TRBD2	TRBV5-1	.	TRBJ2-1	TGCGCCAGCAGCCCAGGGACTAGCGAGGGCGATGAGCAGTTCTTC	CASSPGTSEGDEQFF
TRBD1	TRBV9	.	TRBJ1-1	TGTGCCAGCAGCCCCACGGGACAGCACATGAACACTGAAGCTTTCTTT	CASSPTGQHMNTEAFF
.	TRBV6-2/TRBV6-3	.	TRBJ2-3	TGTGCCAGCAGTTACTCGTCACTGGTTGGAGATACGCAGTATTTT	CASSYSSLVGDTQYF
.	TRBV2	few	TRBJ1-2	TGTGCCAGCAGTGACGTGACAGCCTCTAACTATGGCTACACCTTC	CASSDVTASNYGYTF
TRBD1	TRBV27	.	TRBJ1-4	TGTGCCAGCAGTCCCGACAGGGTGGTGCAGAAACTGTTTTTT	CASSPDRVVQKLFF
TRBD1	TRBV11-3	.	TRBJ2-3	TGTGCCAGCAGCTTAGGGGGGGACAGGGGGCCAGATACGCAGTATTTT	CASSLGGDRGPDTQYF
.	TRBV3-1/TRBV3-2	.	TRBJ1-3	TGTGCCAGCAGCCGACAGGTCGTAAACACCATATATTTT	CASSRQVVNTIYF
TRBD1	TRBV3-1/TRBV3-2	.	TRBJ2-6	TGTGCCAGCAGCCAAGAGGGACAGTTGCGACCCTCTGGGGCCAACGTCCTGACTTTC	CASSQEGQLRPSGANVLTF
TRBD2	TRBV5-1	once	TRBJ2-2	TGCGCCAGCAGCGCGACTAGCGGGAGTGGGACCGGGGAGCTGTTTTTT	CASSATSGSGTGELFF
TRBD2	TRBV7-3	.	TRBJ2-1	TGTGCCAGCAGCCCGGGGGCGGGAGGAGCTAATGAGCAGTTCTTC	CASSPGAGGANEQFF
TRBD1	TRBV28	.	TRBJ2-5	TGTGCCAGCAGTTCCGGGACAGGGGTTGTTGGAGAGACCCAGTACTTC	CASSSGTGVVGETQYF
TRBD1	TRBV5-8	.	TRBJ2-2	TGTGCCAGCAGCTTAGCGGCAGGGGGCGATGTCGGGGAGCTGTTTTTT	CASSLAAGGDVGELFF
TRBD1	TRBV19	.	TRBJ2-2	TGTGCCACCATCGCGGACAGGGGGACTAGAGGTACCGGGGAGCTGTTTTTT	CATIADRGTRGTGELFF
TRBD2	TRBV20-1	.	TRBJ2-1	TGCAGTGCTAGTTTTTCTAGCGGAAAAGAGCAGTTCTTC	CSASFSSGKEQFF
.	TRBV7-2	.	TRBJ2-1	TGTGCCAGCAGCTCAAGAGGGGGACCATCCTACAATGAGCAGTTCTTC	CASSSRGGPSYNEQFF
TRBD2	TRBV18	.	TRBJ2-1	TGTGCCAGCTCAGCGACCGGGACTAGCGGGAGAAATGAGCAGTTCTTC	CASSATGTSGRNEQFF
.	TRBV6-5	.	TRBJ1-4	TGTGCCAGCAGTCTTACTCGGGCAACTAATGAAAAACTGTTTTTT	CASSLTRATNEKLFF
.	TRBV3-1/TRBV3-2	.	TRBJ2-3	TGTGCCAGCAGCCAAGAAGCCGTAGATACGCAGTATTTT	CASSQEAVDTQYF
TRBD1	TRBV29-1	.	TRBJ1-2	TGCAGCGTTAACACAGGGGGCTATGGCTACACCTTC	CSVNTGGYGYTF
.	TRBV6-5	.	TRBJ1-2	TGTGCCAGCAACCGAGGCGGGGAAGGAGACTATGGCTACACCTTC	CASNRGGEGDYGYTF
TRBD1	TRBV5-6	.	TRBJ1-5	TGTGCCAGCAGCAGGACAGGGGAAATTAGCAATCAGCCCCAGCATTTT	CASSRTGEISNQPQHF
TRBD2	TRBV9	.	TRBJ2-1	TGTGCCAGCAGCGGGAGCGGGAGACTCTACAATGAGCAGTTCTTC	CASSGSGRLYNEQFF
.	TRBV18	.	TRBJ2-5	TGTGCCAGCTCACCACGAACAGGGCCTCAAGAGACCCAGTACTTC	CASSPRTGPQETQYF
TRBD1	TRBV19	.	TRBJ1-2	TGTGCCAGTAGTATCCAGGGGGTCTCTAACTATGGCTACACCTTC	CASSIQGVSNYGYTF
.	TRBV9	.	TRBJ1-2	TGTGCCAGCAGCACCGGACTCCCCGGAATGAATGGCTACACCTTC	CASSTGLPGMNGYTF
.	TRBV9	.	TRBJ1-1	TGTGCCAGCAGCGTAGAAGGCGGAAGGGGAGAAGCTTTCTTT	CASSVEGGRGEAFF
TRBD2	TRBV7-8	.	TRBJ2-5	TGTGCCAGCAGCTTAGTCTCGTCTAGCGGGAGCAAGACCCAGTACTTC	CASSLVSSSGSKTQYF
TRBD1	TRBV18	.	TRBJ2-3	TGTGCCAGCTCGCTGAGAACAGGGGGAAGCACAGATACGCAGTATTTT	CASSLRTGGSTDTQYF
.	TRBV7-9	few	TRBJ2-4	TGTGCCAGCAGCCAGGTCGTCCTAGCCAAAAACATTCAGTACTTC	CASSQVVLAKNIQYF
.	TRBV18	.	TRBJ2-7	TGTGCCAGCTCAACAACAGGGAACGGGTACGAGCAGTACTTC	CASSTTGNGYEQYF
.	TRBV7-3	once	TRBJ2-2	TGTGCCAGCAGGGGGGCAGAGAACACCGGGGAGCTGTTTTTT	CASRGAENTGELFF
.	TRBV3-1/TRBV3-2	.	TRBJ1-1	TGTGCCAGCAGCCATCCTGAGGGTCGCACTGAAGCTTTCTTT	CASSHPEGRTEAFF